These 16 T cell receptor beta chains originate from one sample sequenced in a study of T cell changes during pregnancy in multiple sclerosis. Sequenced by immunoSEQ multiplex PCR; TCRdb stores in-frame clones only, minus some. The sample carries some 42,000 clones, 87% recorded once. Sequenced here: CD4+ T cells from peripheral blood mononuclear cells, sampled after pregnancy. The source is a female donor with multiple sclerosis, enrolled in a pregnancy study.

The rearrangement uses TRBV19 and TRBJ2-5; 9 bases align to TRBD2. After removal of 9 bases from V and 7 bases from J, the junction contained 21 bases not matched to a gene. CDR3 length: 17 amino acids. Germline CDR1 is LNHDA and CDR2 is SQIVND (reference sequence). The CDR3 protein is CASRHLIAGAASGTQYF. Here the CDR3 DNA reads TGTGCCAGCCGACACCTTATAGCGGGGGCCGCATCCGGGACCCAGTACTTC.

Only one count was recorded for this clone. CDR3 DNA: TGTGCCAGCAGTACCTCAACGTCCAGGGGGATCTATGGCTACACCTTC. This translates into CASSTSTSRGIYGYTF. The J gene is TRBJ1-2, the V gene TRBV25-1, with 7 bases lining up with TRBD1. Germline V gene sequence: CDR1 MGHDK, CDR2 SYGVNS. CDR3 length: 16 amino acids. Trimming took 5 bases from V and 4 from J; bases not matched to a gene: 13.

The V gene is TRBV27, the J gene TRBJ1-4; the D is unclear. Germline V lookup: CDR1 MNHEY, CDR2 SMNVEV (reference sequence). Between the trimmed V and J ends, which lost 6 bases and 4 bases, there was a span of 12 bases. This CDR3 is built from 14 residues. CDR3 loop: CASSSNRGNEKLFF. As DNA, the CDR3 is TGTGCCAGCAGCTCCAATCGGGGTAATGAAAAACTGTTTTTT.

This clone came up once. The J gene is TRBJ2-7, the V gene TRBV28; D is possibly TRBD2 (6 bases). The CDR3 has 13 amino acids. The V end lost 6 bases, the J end lost 2 bases, and 11 bases lay between the germline ends. Germline V CDR1 and CDR2: MDHEN, SYDVKM. This CDR3 is CASRPGVAYEQYF. For the CDR3, the DNA is TGTGCCAGCAGACCGGGGGTGGCCTACGAGCAGTACTTC.

The rearrangement uses TRBV19 and TRBJ2-7, with D possibly matching TRBD1 (6 bases). This CDR3 comprises 16 residues. V was shortened by 7 bases and J by 0 bases, with 19 bases between the two germline ends. Germline V CDR1 and CDR2: LNHDA, SQIVND (reference sequence). CDR3 sequence reads: CASNPAGTSFSYEQYF. The CDR3 coding sequence is TGTGCCAGTAATCCCGCCGGGACATCTTTCTCCTACGAGCAGTACTTC.

This CDR3 reads CASSFRTGDYEQYF. The CDR3, as DNA: TGTGCCAGCAGCTTCCGGACAGGGGACTACGAGCAGTACTTC. The chain combines TRBV5-8 with TRBJ2-7; 9 bases match TRBD1. Trimming removed 2 bases from V and 3 bases from J; junction bases left unmatched: 3. This CDR3 has 14 amino acids. Germline V CDR1 and CDR2: SGHTS, YDEGEE.

V and J are TRBV19 and TRBJ2-2, with TRBD1 identical over 10 bases. This CDR3 region has 15 residues. Losses at the gene ends were 8 bases for V and 5 bases for J; bases not matched to a gene: 8. Germline V lookup: CDR1 LNHDA, CDR2 SQIVND (reference sequence). The CDR3 reads CASSDRGRGTGELFF. For the CDR3, the DNA is TGTGCCAGTTCCGACAGGGGGCGAGGGACCGGGGAGCTGTTTTTT.

This chain connects TRBV18 to TRBJ1-5, with no clear D. V was pared by 2 bases and J by 5 bases, with 7 bases between. The CDR3 is 13 amino acids. The germline gives CDR1 KGHSH, CDR2 LQKENI. The chain's CDR3 is CASSPTLDQPQHF. The CDR3 nucleotides read TGTGCCAGCTCACCAACCTTAGATCAGCCCCAGCATTTT.

This clone was counted only a few times. The V call is TRBV5-1, the J call TRBJ1-1, with TRBD1 matching 11 bases. The germline V gene has CDR1 SGHRS and CDR2 YFSETQ. The CDR3 loop spans 14 amino acids. V dropped 4 bases and J dropped 4; count of bases not matched to a gene: 3. The CDR3 sequence is CASSIGTGGTEAFF. The CDR3 nucleotides read TGCGCCAGCAGCATTGGGACAGGGGGCACTGAAGCTTTCTTT. The whole variable domain, filled in from reference TRBV5-1 and TRBJ1-1, reads KAGVTQTPRYLIKTRGQQVTLSCSPISGHRSVSWYQQTPGQGLQFLFEYFSETQRNKGNFPGRFSGRQFSNSRSEMNVSTLELGDSALYLCASSIGTGGTEAFFGQGTRLTVV.

V and J are TRBV29-1 and TRBJ2-2; tentatively, D is TRBD1 (5 bases). The ends were cut back, 7 bases at V and 8 bases at J, with 11 bases in the middle. Germline CDR1 reads SQVTM; CDR2 reads ANQGSEA. CDR3 length: 11 residues. The CDR3 DNA reads TGCAGCGGAAGGGGATCTGGGGAGCTGTTTTTT. Protein sequence: CSGRGSGELFF.

The gene calls are TRBV7-2 and TRBJ2-7, with 10 bases lining up with TRBD1. V was pared by 3 bases and J by 4 bases, with 3 bases of the junction left unmatched. There are 14 residues in the CDR3. Germline-derived CDR1 and CDR2 are SGHTA and FQGNSA. As DNA, the CDR3 is TGTGCCAGCAGCTTCCCGGGACAGGGGTACGAGCAGTACTTC. Protein sequence: CASSFPGQGYEQYF.

A single count supports this clone. J is TRBJ1-1 and V is TRBV13; TRBD1 matches 8 bases. Trimming at V came to 5 bases and at J to 4 bases, leaving 12 bases not matched to a gene. The CDR3 sequence is 16 residues long. From germline, CDR1 is PRHDT and CDR2 FYEKMQ (reference sequence). Here the CDR3 reads CASSPALDDRGTEAFF. CDR3 DNA: TGTGCCAGCAGCCCAGCTCTTGATGACAGGGGCACTGAAGCTTTCTTT.

This chain joins TRBV10-2 and TRBJ1-2; 7 bases align to TRBD1. Germline CDR1 and CDR2: WSHSY and SAAADI. J gave up 6 bases and V 6 bases, and 7 bases lay outside the gene matches. The CDR3 is 13 amino acids. CDR3: CASRDRVWDGYTF. The CDR3 DNA follows: TGCGCCAGCAGAGACAGGGTTTGGGATGGCTACACCTTC.

This sequence joins TRBV7-2 and TRBJ1-3; maybe TRBD1 (5 bases). Germline lookup yields CDR1 SGHTA and CDR2 FQGNSA. This CDR3 comprises 17 residues. The V gene lost 2 bases and the J gene lost 4 bases, with 18 bases spanning the gap. CDR3 coding DNA: TGTGCCAGCAGCTTATCCAGGGTGGGCGGGAGCGGAAACACCATATATTTT. Protein product: CASSLSRVGGSGNTIYF.

The V call is TRBV4-2, the J call TRBJ1-6; D might be TRBD1 (6 bases). V gave up 5 bases and J gave up 6 bases, with 14 bases separating them. This CDR3 is built from 15 residues. CDR1 is LGHNA and CDR2 is YNFKEQ in the germline V gene. The CDR3 here is CASSLADRRNSPLHF. CDR3 nucleotide sequence: TGTGCCAGCAGCTTGGCCGACAGGCGTAATTCACCCCTCCACTTT.

This clone was recorded only once. The rearrangement uses TRBV28 and TRBJ2-4; 10 nucleotides match TRBD2. V gave up 1 base and J gave up 0 bases; unmatched junction bases: 3. Germline CDR1 reads MDHEN; CDR2 reads SYDVKM. The CDR3 is 17 residues long. The CDR3 loop is CASSLLTSGLAKNIQYF. In DNA form, the CDR3 reads TGTGCCAGCAGTTTATTGACTAGCGGGTTAGCCAAAAACATTCAGTACTTC.